Listed below are T cell receptor beta chains from one sample, sequenced in a study of blood T cell repertoires in COVID-19. Profiled with immunoSEQ multiplex PCR; TCRdb holds only in-frame clones, not every one. Of 200,000 to 250,000 clones in the sample, 65% to 85% were seen once. Sequencing used peripheral blood. These receptors all stem from a woman aged 30 to 39 with COVID-19, enrolled during active disease. Each CDR3 is given without its conserved first and last residue.

TRBJ2-7 TRBV6-5 ASSPGTGEQY
TRBJ1-1 TRBV5-1 ASSLAPLRNTEAF
TRBJ2-3 TRBV19 ASLITGASTDTQY
TRBJ1-6 TRBV7-9 ASSLPGREGSPLH
TRBJ1-4 TRBV6-6 ASSYGQTNEKLF
TRBJ2-5 TRBV6-5 ASSALGVRETQY
TRBJ1-5 TRBV4-1 ASSQDRGQGFQPQH
TRBJ1-1 TRBV5-1 ASSDHSSVEAF
TRBJ1-6 TRBV5-8 ASSLGGHSYNSPLH
TRBJ2-7 TRBV12-3/TRBV12-4 ASSLTRYEQY
TRBJ1-2 TRBV12-2 ASRLGDGTGGYSYGYT
TRBJ1-4 TRBV19 ASSRQQGATNEKLF
TRBJ1-2 TRBV11-2 ASSPDSNYGYT
TRBJ2-2 TRBV24-1 ATSDYKTGDTGELF
TRBJ1-2 TRBV27 ASSLRQGIVNYGYT
TRBJ1-1 TRBV12-3/TRBV12-4 ASTEWAGTEAF
TRBJ1-5 TRBV7-2 ASSPNAGWKSNQPQH
TRBJ1-1 TRBV10-3 AISAGQGNTEAF
TRBJ1-4 TRBV30 AGMGSRDEKLF
TRBJ1-1 TRBV6-5 ASSLDSNTEAF
TRBJ1-2 TRBV11-2 ASSSRTGGYGYT
TRBJ2-2 TRBV28 ATKRGGPGELF
TRBJ2-1 TRBV9 ASSVERGTEQF
TRBJ2-7 TRBV30 ATADPSG
TRBJ2-7 TRBV7-2 ASSFVGQGASEQY
TRBJ1-4 TRBV9 ASSPTGNRAQEKLF
TRBJ2-3 TRBV5-1 ASSAGSTADTQY
TRBJ1-2 TRBV30 AWSQHGTTNGYT
TRBJ2-7 TRBV7-2 ATAYEQY
TRBJ2-1 TRBV27 ASSRTRTPYNEQF
TRBJ2-3 TRBV15 ATSRLAGGPDTQY
TRBJ2-3 TRBV6-2/TRBV6-3 ASSYPNPGQGSSTDTQY
TRBJ2-7 TRBV7-9 ASSSPVPQGVRDEQY